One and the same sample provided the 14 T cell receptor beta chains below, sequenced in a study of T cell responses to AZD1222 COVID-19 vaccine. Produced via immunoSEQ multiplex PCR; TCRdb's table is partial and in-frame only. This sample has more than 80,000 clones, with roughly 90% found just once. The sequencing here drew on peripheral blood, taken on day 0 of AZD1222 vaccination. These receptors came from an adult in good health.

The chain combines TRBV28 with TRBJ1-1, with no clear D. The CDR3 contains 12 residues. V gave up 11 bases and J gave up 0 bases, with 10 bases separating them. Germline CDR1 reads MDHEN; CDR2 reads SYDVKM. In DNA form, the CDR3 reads TGTGCCCACGGGAGATTGAACACTGAAGCTTTCTTT. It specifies CAHGRLNTEAFF.

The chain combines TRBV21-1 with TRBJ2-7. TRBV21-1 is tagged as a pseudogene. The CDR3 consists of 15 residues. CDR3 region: CASSKCRDPLYEQYF. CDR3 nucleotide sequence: TGTGCCAGCAGCAAATGCCGGGACCCTCTCTACGAGCAGTACTTC.

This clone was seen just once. CDR3 in DNA: TGTGCCAGCAGAAGGGGGGGACCAAACTCTGGAAACACCATATATTTT. Its protein product is CASRRGGPNSGNTIYF. The rearrangement uses TRBV9 and TRBJ1-3, with D perhaps TRBD1 (6 bases). V shed 5 bases and J shed 0 bases, with 15 bases lying between them. The CDR3 loop spans 16 amino acids. Germline V gene lookup returns CDR1 SGDLS and CDR2 YYNGEE.

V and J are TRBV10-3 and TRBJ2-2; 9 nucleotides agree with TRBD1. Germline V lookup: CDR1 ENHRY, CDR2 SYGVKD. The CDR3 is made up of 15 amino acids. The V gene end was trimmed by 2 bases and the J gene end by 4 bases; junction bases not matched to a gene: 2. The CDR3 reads CAISEGQGTTGELFF. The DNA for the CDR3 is TGTGCCATCAGTGAGGGACAGGGGACCACCGGGGAGCTGTTTTTT.

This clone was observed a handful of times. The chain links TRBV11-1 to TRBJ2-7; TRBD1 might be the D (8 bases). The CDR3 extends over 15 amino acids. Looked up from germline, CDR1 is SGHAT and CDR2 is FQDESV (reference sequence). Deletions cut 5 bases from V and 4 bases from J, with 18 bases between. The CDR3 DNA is TGTGCCAGCAGCCAGGGGGCGGGAGCCGTATACGAGCAGTACTTC. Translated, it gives CASSQGAGAVYEQYF.

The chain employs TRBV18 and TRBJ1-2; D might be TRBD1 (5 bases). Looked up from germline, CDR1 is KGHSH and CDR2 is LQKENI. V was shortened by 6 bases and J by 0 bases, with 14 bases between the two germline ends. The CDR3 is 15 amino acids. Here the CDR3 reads CASSPDSPPNYGYTF. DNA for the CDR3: TGTGCCAGCTCCCCAGACAGTCCTCCTAACTATGGCTACACCTTC.

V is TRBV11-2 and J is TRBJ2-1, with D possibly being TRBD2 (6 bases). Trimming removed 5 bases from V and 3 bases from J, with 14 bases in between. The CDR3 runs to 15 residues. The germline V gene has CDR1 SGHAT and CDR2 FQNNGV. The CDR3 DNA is TGTGCCAGCAGCCTAGGACGGGGAGGCTACAATGAGCAGTTCTTC. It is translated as CASSLGRGGYNEQFF.

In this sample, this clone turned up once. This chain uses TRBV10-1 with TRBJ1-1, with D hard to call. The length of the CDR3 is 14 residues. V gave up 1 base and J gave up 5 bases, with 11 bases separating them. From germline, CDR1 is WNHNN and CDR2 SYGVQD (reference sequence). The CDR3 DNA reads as TGCGCCAGCAGTGAGTACCGGCAAGGTACTGAAGCTTTCTTT. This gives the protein CASSEYRQGTEAFF.

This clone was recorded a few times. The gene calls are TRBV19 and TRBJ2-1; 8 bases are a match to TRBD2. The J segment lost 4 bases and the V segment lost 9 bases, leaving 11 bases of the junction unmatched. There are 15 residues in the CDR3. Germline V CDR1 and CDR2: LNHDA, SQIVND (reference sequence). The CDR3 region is CASRFRSSGYNEQFF. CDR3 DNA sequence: TGTGCCAGCCGGTTTCGGTCTAGCGGGTACAATGAGCAGTTCTTC.

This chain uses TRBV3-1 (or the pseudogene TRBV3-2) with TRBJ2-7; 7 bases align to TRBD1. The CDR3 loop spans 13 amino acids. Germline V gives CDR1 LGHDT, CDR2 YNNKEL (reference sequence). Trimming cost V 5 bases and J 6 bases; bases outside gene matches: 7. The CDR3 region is CASSSQGQGEQYF. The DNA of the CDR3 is TGTGCCAGCAGCTCACAGGGGCAGGGCGAGCAGTACTTC.

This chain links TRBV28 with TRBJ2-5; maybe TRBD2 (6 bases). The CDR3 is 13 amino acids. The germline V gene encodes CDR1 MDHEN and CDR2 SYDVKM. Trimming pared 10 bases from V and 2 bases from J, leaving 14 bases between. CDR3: CATVPGGQETQYF. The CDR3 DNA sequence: TGTGCCACCGTACCAGGAGGGCAAGAGACCCAGTACTTC.

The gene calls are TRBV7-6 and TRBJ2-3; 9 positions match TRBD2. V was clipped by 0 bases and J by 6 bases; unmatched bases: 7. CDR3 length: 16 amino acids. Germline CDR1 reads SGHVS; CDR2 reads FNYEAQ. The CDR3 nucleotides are TGTGCCAGCAGCTTAGCGGCGGGAGGGCGCGGGGATACGCAGTATTTT. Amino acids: CASSLAAGGRGDTQYF.

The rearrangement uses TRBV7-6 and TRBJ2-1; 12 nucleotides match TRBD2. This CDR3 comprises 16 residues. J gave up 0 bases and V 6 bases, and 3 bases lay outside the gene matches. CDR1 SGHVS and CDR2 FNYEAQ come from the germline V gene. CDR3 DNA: TGTGCCAGCAGTCTACTAGCGGGAGGCTCCTACAATGAGCAGTTCTTC. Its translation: CASSLLAGGSYNEQFF.

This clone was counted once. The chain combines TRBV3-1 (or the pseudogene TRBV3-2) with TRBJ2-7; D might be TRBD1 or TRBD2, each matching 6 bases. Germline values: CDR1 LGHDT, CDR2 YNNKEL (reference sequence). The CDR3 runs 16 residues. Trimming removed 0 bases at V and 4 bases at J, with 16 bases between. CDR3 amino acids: CASSQDLSWGAYEQYF. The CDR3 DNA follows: TGTGCCAGCAGCCAAGATCTGAGCTGGGGGGCTTACGAGCAGTACTTC.